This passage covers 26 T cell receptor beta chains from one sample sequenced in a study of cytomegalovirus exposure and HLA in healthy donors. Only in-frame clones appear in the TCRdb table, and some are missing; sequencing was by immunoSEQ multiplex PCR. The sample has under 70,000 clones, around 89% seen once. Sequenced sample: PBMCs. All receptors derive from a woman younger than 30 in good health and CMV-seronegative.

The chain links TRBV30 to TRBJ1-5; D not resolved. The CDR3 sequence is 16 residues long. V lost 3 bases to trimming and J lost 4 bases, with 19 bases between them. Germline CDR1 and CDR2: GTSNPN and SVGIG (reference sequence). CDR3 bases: TGTGCCTGGAGCCCGATAGGATCGGGTAAGAATCAGCCCCAGCATTTT. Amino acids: CAWSPIGSGKNQPQHF.

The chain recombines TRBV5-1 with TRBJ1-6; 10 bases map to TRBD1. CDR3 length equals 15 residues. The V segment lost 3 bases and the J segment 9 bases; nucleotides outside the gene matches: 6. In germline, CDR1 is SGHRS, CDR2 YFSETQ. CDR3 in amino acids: CASSSRQGAGSPLHF. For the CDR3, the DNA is TGCGCCAGCAGCTCCCGACAGGGGGCAGGTTCACCCCTCCACTTT. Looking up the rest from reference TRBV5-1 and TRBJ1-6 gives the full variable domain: KAGVTQTPRYLIKTRGQQVTLSCSPISGHRSVSWYQQTPGQGLQFLFEYFSETQRNKGNFPGRFSGRQFSNSRSEMNVSTLELGDSALYLCASSSRQGAGSPLHFGNGTRLTVT.

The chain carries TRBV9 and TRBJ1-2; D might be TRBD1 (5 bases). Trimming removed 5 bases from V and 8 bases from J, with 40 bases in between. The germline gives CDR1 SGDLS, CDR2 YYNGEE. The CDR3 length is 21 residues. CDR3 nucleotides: TGTGCCAGCAGATATACTGGGGCGGGGACCGTCGATCTCCCACCGGGGGAGGGCTACACCTTC. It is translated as CASRYTGAGTVDLPPGEGYTF.

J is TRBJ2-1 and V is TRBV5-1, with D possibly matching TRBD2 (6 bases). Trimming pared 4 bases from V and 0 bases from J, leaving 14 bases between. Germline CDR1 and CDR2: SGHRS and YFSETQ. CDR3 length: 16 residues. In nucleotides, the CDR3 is TGCGCCAGCAGCACGGGACTCACGAGCTCCTACAATGAGCAGTTCTTC. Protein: CASSTGLTSSYNEQFF.

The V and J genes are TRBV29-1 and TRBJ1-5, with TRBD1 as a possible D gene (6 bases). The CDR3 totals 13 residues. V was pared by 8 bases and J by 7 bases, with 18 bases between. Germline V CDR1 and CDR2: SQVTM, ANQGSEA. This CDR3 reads CSFTGGAGQPQHF. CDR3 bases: TGCAGCTTCACGGGGGGCGCCGGACAGCCCCAGCATTTT.

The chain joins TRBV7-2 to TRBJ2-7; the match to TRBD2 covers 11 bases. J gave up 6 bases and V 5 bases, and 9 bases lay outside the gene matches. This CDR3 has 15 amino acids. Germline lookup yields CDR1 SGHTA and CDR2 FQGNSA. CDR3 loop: CASSPIAGGPGEQYF. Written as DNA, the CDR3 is TGTGCCAGCAGCCCGATAGCGGGAGGGCCAGGCGAGCAGTACTTC.

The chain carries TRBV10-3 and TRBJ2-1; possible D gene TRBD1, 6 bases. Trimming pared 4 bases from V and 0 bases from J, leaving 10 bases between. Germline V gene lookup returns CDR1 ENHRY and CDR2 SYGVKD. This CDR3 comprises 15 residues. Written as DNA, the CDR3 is TGTGCCATCAGTGTGAGGGGGATCTCCTACAATGAGCAGTTCTTC. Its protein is CAISVRGISYNEQFF.

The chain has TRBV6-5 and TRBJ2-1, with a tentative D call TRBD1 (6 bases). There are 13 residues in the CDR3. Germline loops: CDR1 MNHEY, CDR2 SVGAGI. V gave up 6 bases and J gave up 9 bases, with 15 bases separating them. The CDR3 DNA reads TGTGCCAGCAGGGGGTCAGGGGTTCCTGAGCAGTTCTTC. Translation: CASRGSGVPEQFF.

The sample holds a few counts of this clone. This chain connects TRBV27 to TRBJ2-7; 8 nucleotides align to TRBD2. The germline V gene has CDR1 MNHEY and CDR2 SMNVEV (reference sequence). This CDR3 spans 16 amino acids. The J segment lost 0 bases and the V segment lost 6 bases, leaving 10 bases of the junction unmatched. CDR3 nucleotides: TGTGCCAGCAGCCCTCTTGGCGGGGGGTACTCCTACGAGCAGTACTTC. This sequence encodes CASSPLGGGYSYEQYF.

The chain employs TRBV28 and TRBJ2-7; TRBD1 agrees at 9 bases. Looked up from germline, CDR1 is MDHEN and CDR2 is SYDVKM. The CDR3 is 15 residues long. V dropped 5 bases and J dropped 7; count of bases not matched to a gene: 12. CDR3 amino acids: CASSPSGQGSGEQYF. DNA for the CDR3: TGTGCCAGCAGTCCCTCGGGACAGGGATCTGGGGAGCAGTACTTC.

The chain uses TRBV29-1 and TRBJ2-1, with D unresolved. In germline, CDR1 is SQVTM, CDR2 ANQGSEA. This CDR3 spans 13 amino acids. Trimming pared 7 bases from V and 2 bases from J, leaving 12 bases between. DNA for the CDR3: TGCAGCGCGATTTCGGCGGCCTACAATGAGCAGTTCTTC. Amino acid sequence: CSAISAAYNEQFF.

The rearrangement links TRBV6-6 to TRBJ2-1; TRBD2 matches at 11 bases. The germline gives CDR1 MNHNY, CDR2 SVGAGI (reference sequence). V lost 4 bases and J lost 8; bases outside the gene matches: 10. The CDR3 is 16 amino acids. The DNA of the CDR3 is TGTGCCAGCAGTTTGCCCACTAGCGGGAGATGGGATGAGCAGTTCTTC. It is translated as CASSLPTSGRWDEQFF.

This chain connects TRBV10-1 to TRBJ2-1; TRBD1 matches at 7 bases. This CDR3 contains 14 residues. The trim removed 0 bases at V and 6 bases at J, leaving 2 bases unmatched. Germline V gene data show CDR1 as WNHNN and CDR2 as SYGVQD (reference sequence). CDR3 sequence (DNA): TGCGCCAGCAGTGAGTCCGCAGGGGGCAATGAGCAGTTCTTC. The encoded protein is CASSESAGGNEQFF.

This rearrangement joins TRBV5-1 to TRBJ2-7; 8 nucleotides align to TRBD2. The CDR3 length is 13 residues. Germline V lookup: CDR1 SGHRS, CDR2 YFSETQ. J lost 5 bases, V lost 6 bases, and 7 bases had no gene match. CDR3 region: CASKSGGPDEQYF. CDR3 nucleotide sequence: TGCGCCAGCAAATCGGGAGGGCCCGACGAGCAGTACTTC.

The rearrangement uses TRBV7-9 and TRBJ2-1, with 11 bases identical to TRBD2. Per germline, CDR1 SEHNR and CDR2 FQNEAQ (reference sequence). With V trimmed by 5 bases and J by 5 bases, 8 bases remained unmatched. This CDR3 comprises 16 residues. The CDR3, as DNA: TGTGCCAGCAGCCTCCCACTAGCGGGGGCCCACAATGAGCAGTTCTTC. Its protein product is CASSLPLAGAHNEQFF.

CDR3 residues: CASSTPPGTQYF. The CDR3 nucleotides read TGTGCCAGCAGCACCCCCCCGGGGACGCAGTATTTT. This chain joins TRBV4-2 and TRBJ2-3; D is possibly TRBD2 (5 bases). Trimming stripped 5 bases from V and 9 bases from J, with 12 bases between. Per the germline V gene, CDR1 is LGHNA and CDR2 is YNFKEQ. The CDR3 spans 12 residues.

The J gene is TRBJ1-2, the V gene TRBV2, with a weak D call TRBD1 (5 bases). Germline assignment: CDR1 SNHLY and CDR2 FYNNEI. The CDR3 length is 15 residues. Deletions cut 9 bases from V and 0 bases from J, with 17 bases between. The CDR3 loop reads CARPLAGRTNYGYTF. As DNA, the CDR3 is TGTGCCAGACCCCTCGCAGGGAGGACTAACTATGGCTACACCTTC.

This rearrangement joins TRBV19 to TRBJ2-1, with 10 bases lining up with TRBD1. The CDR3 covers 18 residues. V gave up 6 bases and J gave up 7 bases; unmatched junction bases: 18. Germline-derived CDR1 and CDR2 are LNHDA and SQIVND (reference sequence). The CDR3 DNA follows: TGTGCCAGTAGGAAGAGCAGCCTGACAGGGGGCGCTTGGAATGAGCAGTTCTTC. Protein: CASRKSSLTGGAWNEQFF.

CDR3 in DNA: TGCGCCAGCAGCTTCTCTTTGACTAGCGGGGGTGGGGCCCAGTACTTC. It encodes CASSFSLTSGGGAQYF. J is TRBJ2-5 and V is TRBV5-1, with 12 bases matching TRBD2. This CDR3 has 16 residues. Trimming cost V 2 bases and J 9 bases; bases outside gene matches: 11. Looked up from germline, CDR1 is SGHRS and CDR2 is YFSETQ.

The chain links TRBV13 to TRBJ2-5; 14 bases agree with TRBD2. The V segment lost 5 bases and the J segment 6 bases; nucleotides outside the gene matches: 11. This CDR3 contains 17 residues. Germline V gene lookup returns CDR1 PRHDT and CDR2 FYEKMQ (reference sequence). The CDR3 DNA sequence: TGTGCCAGCAGCGAGCGACTAGCGGGAGGGCCCGTAAAGACCCAGTACTTC. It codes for CASSERLAGGPVKTQYF. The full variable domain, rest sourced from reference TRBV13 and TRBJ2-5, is AAGVIQSPRHLIKEKRETATLKCYPIPRHDTVYWYQQGPGQDPQFLISFYEKMQSDKGSIPDRFSAQQFSDYHSELNMSSLELGDSALYFCASSERLAGGPVKTQYFGPGTRLLVL.

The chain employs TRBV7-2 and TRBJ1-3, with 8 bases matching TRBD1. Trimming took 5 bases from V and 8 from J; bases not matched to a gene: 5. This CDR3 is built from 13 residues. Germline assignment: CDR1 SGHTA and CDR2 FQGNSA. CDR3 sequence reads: CASSPTGDYTIYF. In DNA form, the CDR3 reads TGTGCCAGCAGCCCGACAGGGGACTACACCATATATTTT.

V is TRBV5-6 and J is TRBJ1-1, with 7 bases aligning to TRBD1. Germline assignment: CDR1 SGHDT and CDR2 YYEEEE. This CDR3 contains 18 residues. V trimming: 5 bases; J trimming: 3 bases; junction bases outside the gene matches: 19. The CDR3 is CASRVSRGTALRYTEAFF. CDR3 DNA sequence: TGTGCCAGCAGGGTCTCCAGGGGGACAGCCCTGCGTTACACTGAAGCTTTCTTT.

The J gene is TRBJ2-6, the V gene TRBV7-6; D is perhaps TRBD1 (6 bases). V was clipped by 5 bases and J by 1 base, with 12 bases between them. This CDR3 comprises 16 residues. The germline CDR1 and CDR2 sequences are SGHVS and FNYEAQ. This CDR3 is CASSGLRGSGANVLTF. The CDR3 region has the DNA TGTGCCAGCAGCGGCCTCAGGGGTTCTGGGGCCAACGTCCTGACTTTC. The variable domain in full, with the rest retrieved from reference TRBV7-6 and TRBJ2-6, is GAGVSQSPRYKVTKRGQDVALRCDPISGHVSLYWYRQALGQGPEFLTYFNYEAQQDKSGLPNDRFSAERPEGSISTLTIQRTEQRDSAMYRCASSGLRGSGANVLTFGAGSRLTVL.

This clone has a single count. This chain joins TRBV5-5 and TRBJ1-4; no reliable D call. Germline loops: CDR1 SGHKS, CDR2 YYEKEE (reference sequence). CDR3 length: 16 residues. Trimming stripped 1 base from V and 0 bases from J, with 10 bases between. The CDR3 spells CASSLWPTTTNEKLFF. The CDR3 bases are TGTGCCAGCAGCTTGTGGCCAACAACAACTAATGAAAAACTGTTTTTT.

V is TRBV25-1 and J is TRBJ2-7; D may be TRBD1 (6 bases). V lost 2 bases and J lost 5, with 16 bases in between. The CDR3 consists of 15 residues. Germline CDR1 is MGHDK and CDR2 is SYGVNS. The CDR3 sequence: CASSEGGLFLNEQYF. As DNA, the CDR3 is TGTGCCAGCAGTGAAGGGGGCCTTTTCCTCAACGAGCAGTACTTC.

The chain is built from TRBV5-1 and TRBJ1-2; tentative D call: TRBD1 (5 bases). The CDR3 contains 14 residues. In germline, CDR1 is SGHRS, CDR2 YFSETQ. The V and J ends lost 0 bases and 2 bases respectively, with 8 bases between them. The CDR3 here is CASSLARGNYGYTF. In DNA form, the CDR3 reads TGCGCCAGCAGCTTGGCCCGGGGGAACTATGGCTACACCTTC.